This T cell receptor (beta chain) is from a study of blood T cell repertoires in COVID-19. At the level of the study: The cDNA or gDNA used as material had been derived from T cells, B-cell-depleted T cells, or PBMCs.

As originally analysed: Amplification from reference gene primers served as the basis for estimated nucleated cell counts. Profiling relied on immunoSEQ multiplex PCR, and the TCRdb table lists in-frame clones only, not all of them. That table supplies the V and J calls and clone size; D and trimming were determined from the DNA. The sample contains around 200,000 clones, roughly nine tenths of which appear only once. This CDR3 has 15 amino acids. V lost 2 bases and J lost 7; bases outside the gene matches: 7. Germline assignment: CDR1 SGHRS and CDR2 YFSETQ. This clonotype was sampled from a woman in her fifties or sixties with acute or convalescent COVID-19. The V call is TRBV5-1, the J call TRBJ2-5; 11 bases are a match to TRBD2. Sequencing was performed on peripheral blood. For the CDR3, the DNA is TGCGCCAGCAGCTTCCTAGCGGGAGGCCCGGGGACCCAGTACTTC. Translating gives CASSFLAGGPGTQYF.